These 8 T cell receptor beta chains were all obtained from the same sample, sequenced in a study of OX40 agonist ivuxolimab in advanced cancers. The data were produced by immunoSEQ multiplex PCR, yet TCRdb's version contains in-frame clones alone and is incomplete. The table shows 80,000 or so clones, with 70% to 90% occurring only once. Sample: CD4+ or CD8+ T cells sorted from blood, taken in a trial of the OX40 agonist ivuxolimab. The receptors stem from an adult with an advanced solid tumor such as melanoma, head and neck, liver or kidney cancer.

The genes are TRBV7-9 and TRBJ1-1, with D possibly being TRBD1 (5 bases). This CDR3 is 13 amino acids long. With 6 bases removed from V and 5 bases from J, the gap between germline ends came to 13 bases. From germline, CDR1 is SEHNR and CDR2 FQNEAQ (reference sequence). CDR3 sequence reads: CASSGGSVTEAFF. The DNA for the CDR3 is TGTGCCAGCAGTGGGGGATCTGTTACTGAAGCTTTCTTT.

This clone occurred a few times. CDR3 region: CASSEGDTREAFF. The CDR3 region has the DNA TGTGCCAGTAGTGAAGGGGACACTCGTGAAGCTTTCTTT. The chain links TRBV19 to TRBJ1-1; D is perhaps TRBD1 (6 bases). The CDR3 extends over 13 amino acids. The V gene lost 5 bases and the J gene lost 7 bases, with 14 bases spanning the gap. Per the germline V gene, CDR1 is LNHDA and CDR2 is SQIVND (reference sequence).

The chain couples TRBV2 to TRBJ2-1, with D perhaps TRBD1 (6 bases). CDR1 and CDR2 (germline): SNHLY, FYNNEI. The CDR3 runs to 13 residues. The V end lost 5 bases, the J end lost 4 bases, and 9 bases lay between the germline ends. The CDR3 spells CASSRTVYNEQFF. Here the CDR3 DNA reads TGTGCCAGCAGTAGGACAGTTTACAATGAGCAGTTCTTC.

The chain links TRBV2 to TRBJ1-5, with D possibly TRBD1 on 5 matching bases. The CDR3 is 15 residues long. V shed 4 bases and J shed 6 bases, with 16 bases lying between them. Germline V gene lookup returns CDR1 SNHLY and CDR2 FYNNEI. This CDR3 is CASSVVGGGSQPQHF. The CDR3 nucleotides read TGTGCCAGCAGTGTGGTCGGGGGGGGAAGTCAGCCCCAGCATTTT.

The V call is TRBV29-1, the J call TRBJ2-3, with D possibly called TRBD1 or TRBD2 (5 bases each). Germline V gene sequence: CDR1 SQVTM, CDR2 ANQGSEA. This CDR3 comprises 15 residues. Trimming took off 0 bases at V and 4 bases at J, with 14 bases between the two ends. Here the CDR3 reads CSVEDFGTRADTQYF. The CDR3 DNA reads TGCAGCGTTGAAGATTTCGGGACCAGGGCAGATACGCAGTATTTT.

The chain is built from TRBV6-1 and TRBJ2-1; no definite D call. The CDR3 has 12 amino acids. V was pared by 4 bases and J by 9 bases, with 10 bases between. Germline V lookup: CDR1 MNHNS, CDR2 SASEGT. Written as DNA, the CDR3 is TGTGCCAGCAGTGTGCTAGACGGTGAGCAGTTCTTC. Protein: CASSVLDGEQFF.

The CDR3 loop is CASRGQSNTGELFF. The DNA for the CDR3 is TGTGCCAGCAGGGGTCAGAGTAACACCGGGGAGCTGTTTTTT. The J gene is TRBJ2-2, the V gene TRBV28; unclear D gene. CDR3 length: 14 amino acids. The germline V gene encodes CDR1 MDHEN and CDR2 SYDVKM. Trimming removed 6 bases at V and 2 bases at J, with 10 bases between.

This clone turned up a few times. The CDR3 sequence is CASSLSTTGWDGYTF. The DNA for the CDR3 is TGTGCCAGCAGTCTTTCAACCACAGGCTGGGATGGCTACACCTTC. The rearrangement joins TRBV6-6 to TRBJ1-2; D is possibly TRBD1 (5 bases). The germline V gene encodes CDR1 MNHNY and CDR2 SVGAGI (reference sequence). V was trimmed by 5 bases and J by 6 bases, leaving 19 bases between them. The length of the CDR3 is 15 residues.